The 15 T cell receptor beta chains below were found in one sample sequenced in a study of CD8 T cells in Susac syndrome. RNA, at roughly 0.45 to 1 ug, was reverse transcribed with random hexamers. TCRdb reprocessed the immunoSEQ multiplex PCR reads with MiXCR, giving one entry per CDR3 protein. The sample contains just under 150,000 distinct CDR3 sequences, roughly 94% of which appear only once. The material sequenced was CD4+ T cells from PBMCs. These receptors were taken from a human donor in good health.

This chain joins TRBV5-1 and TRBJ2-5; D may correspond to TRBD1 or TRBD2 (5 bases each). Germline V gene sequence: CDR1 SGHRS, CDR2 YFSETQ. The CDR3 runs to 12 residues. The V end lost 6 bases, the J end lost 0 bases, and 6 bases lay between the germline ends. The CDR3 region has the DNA TGCGCCAGCACGGGACACCAAGAGACCCAGTACTTC. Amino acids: CASTGHQETQYF.

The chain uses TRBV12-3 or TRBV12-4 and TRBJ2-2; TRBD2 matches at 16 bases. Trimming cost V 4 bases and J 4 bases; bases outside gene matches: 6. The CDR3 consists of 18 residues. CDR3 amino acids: CASSSGLAGGPVTGELFF. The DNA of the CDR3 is TGTGCCAGCAGTTCGGGACTAGCGGGAGGGCCGGTCACCGGGGAGCTGTTTTTT.

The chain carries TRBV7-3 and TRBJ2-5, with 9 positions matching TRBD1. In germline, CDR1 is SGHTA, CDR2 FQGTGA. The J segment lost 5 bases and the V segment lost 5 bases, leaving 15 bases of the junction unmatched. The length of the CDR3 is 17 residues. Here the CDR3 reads CASSLGANRGRGETQYF. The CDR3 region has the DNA TGTGCCAGCAGCCTGGGGGCGAACAGGGGGCGTGGGGAGACCCAGTACTTC.

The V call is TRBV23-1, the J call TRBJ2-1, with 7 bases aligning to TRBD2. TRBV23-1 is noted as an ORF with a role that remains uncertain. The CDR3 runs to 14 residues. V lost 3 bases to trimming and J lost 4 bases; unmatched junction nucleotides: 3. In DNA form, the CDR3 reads TGCGCCAGCAGTCAGGGGGGGACTTACAATGAGCAGTTCTTC. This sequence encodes CASSQGGTYNEQFF.

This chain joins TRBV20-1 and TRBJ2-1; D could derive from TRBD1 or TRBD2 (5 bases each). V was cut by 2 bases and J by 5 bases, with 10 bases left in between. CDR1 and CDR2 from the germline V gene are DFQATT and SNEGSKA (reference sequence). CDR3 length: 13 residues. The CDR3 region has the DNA TGCAGTGCTAGAAGGGACCCCCACAATGAGCAGTTCTTC. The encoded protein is CSARRDPHNEQFF.

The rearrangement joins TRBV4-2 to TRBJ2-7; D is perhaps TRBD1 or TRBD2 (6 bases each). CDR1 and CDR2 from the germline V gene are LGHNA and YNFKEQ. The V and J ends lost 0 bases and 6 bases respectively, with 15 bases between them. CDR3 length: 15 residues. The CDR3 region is CASSQDIGGGGEQYF. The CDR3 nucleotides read TGTGCCAGCAGCCAAGATATCGGAGGGGGAGGCGAGCAGTACTTC.

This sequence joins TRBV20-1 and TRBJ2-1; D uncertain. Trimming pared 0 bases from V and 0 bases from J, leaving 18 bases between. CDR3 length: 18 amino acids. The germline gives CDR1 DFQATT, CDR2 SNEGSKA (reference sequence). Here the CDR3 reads CSARDLRVTSISYNEQFF. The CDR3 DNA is TGCAGTGCTAGAGATCTAAGAGTCACTTCTATCTCCTACAATGAGCAGTTCTTC.

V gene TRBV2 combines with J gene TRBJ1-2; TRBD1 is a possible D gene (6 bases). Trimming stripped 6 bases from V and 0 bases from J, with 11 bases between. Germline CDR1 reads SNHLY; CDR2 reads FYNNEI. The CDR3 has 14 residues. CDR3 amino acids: CASRLDSANYGYTF. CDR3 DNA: TGTGCCAGCAGATTGGACAGCGCTAACTATGGCTACACCTTC.

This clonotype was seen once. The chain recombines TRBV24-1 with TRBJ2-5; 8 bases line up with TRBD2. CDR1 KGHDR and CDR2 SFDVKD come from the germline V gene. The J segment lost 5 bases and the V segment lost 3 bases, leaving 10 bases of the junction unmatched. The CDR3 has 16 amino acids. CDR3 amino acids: CATSDPAAGVWETQYF. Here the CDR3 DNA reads TGTGCCACCAGTGATCCAGCAGCGGGAGTTTGGGAGACCCAGTACTTC.

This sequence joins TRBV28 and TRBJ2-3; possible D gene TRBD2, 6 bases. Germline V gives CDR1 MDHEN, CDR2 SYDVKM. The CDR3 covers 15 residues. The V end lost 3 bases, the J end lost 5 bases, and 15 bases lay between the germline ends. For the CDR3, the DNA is TGTGCCAGCAGTTTGGCGGCGTTGGGGGGAGATACGCAGTATTTT. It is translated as CASSLAALGGDTQYF.

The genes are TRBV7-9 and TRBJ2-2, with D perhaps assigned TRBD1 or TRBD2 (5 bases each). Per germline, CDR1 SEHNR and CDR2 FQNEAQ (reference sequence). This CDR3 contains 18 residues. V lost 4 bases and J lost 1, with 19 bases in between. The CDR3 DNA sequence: TGTGCCAGCAGCTCCGGGACGGCCACCGTTGGGAACACCGGGGAGCTGTTTTTT. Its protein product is CASSSGTATVGNTGELFF.

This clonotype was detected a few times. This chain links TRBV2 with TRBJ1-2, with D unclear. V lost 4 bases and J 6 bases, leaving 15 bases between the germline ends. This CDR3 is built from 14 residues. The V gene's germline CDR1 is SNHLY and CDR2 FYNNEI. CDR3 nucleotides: TGTGCCAGCAGTGGGGCCGGGCAGGTGGATGGCTACACCTTC. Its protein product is CASSGAGQVDGYTF.

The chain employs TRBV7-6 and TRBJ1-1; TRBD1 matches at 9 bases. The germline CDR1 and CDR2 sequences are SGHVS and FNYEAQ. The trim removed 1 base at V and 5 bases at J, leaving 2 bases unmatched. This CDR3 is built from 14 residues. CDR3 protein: CASSLDRGRTEAFF. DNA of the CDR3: TGTGCCAGCAGCTTAGACAGGGGGCGGACTGAAGCTTTCTTT.

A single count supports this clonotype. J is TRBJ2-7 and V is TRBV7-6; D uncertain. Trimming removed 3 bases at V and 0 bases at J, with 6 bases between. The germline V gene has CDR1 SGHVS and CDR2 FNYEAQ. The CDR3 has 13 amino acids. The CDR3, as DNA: TGTGCCAGCAGCTTCCCCAGCTCCTACGAGCAGTACTTC. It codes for CASSFPSSYEQYF.

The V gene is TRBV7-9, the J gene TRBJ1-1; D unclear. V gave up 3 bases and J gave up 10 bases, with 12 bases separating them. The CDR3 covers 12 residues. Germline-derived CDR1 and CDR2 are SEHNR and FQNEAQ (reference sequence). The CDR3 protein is CASSFTGGRAFF. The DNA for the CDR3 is TGTGCCAGCAGCTTCACGGGAGGGAGAGCTTTCTTT.